A selection of T cell receptor beta chains follows, all from one sample in a study of T cell responses to AZD1222 COVID-19 vaccine. Method: immunoSEQ multiplex PCR; TCRdb's copy keeps in-frame clones and lacks some. The table lists approximately 130,000 clones, around 90% of them singletons. The input for sequencing was peripheral blood, taken 28 days after the second AZD1222 dose. The receptors here all came from an adult who received the AZD1222 COVID-19 vaccine. Both conserved end residues are part of each CDR3. The order of the fields is clone size, V gene, J gene, D gene, CDR3 DNA, CDR3 protein. D genes are given only for firm matches. Clone size is given for some rows only: seen once, a few or many times, or a class if the clone is expanded.

abundance: few; v_gene: TRBV3-1/TRBV3-2; j_gene: TRBJ1-6; d_gene: TRBD1; CDR3nt: TGTGCCAGCAGCCTTACCACAGGGGGAGGTTCACCCCTCCACTTT; CDR3aa: CASSLTTGGGSPLHF
abundance: .; v_gene: TRBV7-9; j_gene: TRBJ2-7; d_gene: .; CDR3nt: TGTGCCAGCAGCTTAGAATCCGGGGGGACACTTTACGAGCAGTACTTC; CDR3aa: CASSLESGGTLYEQYF
abundance: few; v_gene: TRBV5-4; j_gene: TRBJ2-7; d_gene: .; CDR3nt: TGTGCCAGCAGCTTGTCGTTCGGCGGGGTCTCCTACGAGCAGTACTTC; CDR3aa: CASSLSFGGVSYEQYF
abundance: .; v_gene: TRBV4-2; j_gene: TRBJ1-4; d_gene: .; CDR3nt: TGTGCCAGCAGCCAAGACGGACAGCCAACTAATGAAAAACTGTTTTTT; CDR3aa: CASSQDGQPTNEKLFF
abundance: .; v_gene: TRBV11-3; j_gene: TRBJ1-3; d_gene: .; CDR3nt: TGTGCCAGCAGCTTAGTTCTTGGAAACACCATATATTTT; CDR3aa: CASSLVLGNTIYF
abundance: once; v_gene: TRBV10-3; j_gene: TRBJ1-1; d_gene: TRBD1; CDR3nt: TGTGCCATCAGGGGGGACAGGGGAGTGGATGGAACGGAAGCTTTCTTT; CDR3aa: CAIRGDRGVDGTEAFF
abundance: .; v_gene: TRBV3-1/TRBV3-2; j_gene: TRBJ1-2; d_gene: .; CDR3nt: TGTGCCAGCAGCCAAGAGGAGGGGCATGGACTGCGCTATGGCTACACCTTC; CDR3aa: CASSQEEGHGLRYGYTF
abundance: .; v_gene: TRBV5-1; j_gene: TRBJ2-1; d_gene: TRBD2; CDR3nt: TGCGCCAGCATGCGGGAAGCGGGGTCCTACAATGAGCAGTTCTTC; CDR3aa: CASMREAGSYNEQFF
abundance: .; v_gene: TRBV28; j_gene: TRBJ1-1; d_gene: .; CDR3nt: TGTGCCAGCAGTCAAACAGTGAACACTGAAGCTTTCTTT; CDR3aa: CASSQTVNTEAFF
abundance: .; v_gene: TRBV9; j_gene: TRBJ2-1; d_gene: TRBD1; CDR3nt: TGTGCCAGCCCGCGAGGGACAGGGGTTAATAATGAGCAGTTCTTC; CDR3aa: CASPRGTGVNNEQFF
abundance: few; v_gene: TRBV3-1/TRBV3-2; j_gene: TRBJ2-5; d_gene: .; CDR3nt: TGTGCCAGCAGCCAGGGGGACTACCAAGAGACCCAGTACTTC; CDR3aa: CASSQGDYQETQYF
abundance: few; v_gene: TRBV7-9; j_gene: TRBJ1-4; d_gene: TRBD1; CDR3nt: TGTGCCAGCAGCTCCCACCCCGGGACAGACGATGAAAAACTGTTTTTT; CDR3aa: CASSSHPGTDDEKLFF
abundance: .; v_gene: TRBV7-9; j_gene: TRBJ2-7; d_gene: .; CDR3nt: TGTGCCAGCAGCCAATATGGCAGGCCCTACGAGCAGTACTTC; CDR3aa: CASSQYGRPYEQYF
abundance: .; v_gene: TRBV7-7; j_gene: TRBJ2-2; d_gene: TRBD1; CDR3nt: TGTGCCAGCAGCGAACGGCCGGGACAGGGTGATTCCGGGGAGCTGTTTTTT; CDR3aa: CASSERPGQGDSGELFF
abundance: .; v_gene: TRBV19; j_gene: TRBJ1-4; d_gene: .; CDR3nt: TGTGCCAGTAGTTCTACGAAAGAGGGTTCTGAAAAACTGTTTTTT; CDR3aa: CASSSTKEGSEKLFF
abundance: .; v_gene: TRBV19; j_gene: TRBJ1-6; d_gene: .; CDR3nt: TGTGCCGCGGGGGGCACCTATAATTCACCCCTCCACTTT; CDR3aa: CAAGGTYNSPLHF
abundance: .; v_gene: TRBV6-5; j_gene: TRBJ1-6; d_gene: .; CDR3nt: TGTGCCAGCAGTCGTCCCCCGGGGATGGGATCACCCCTCCACTTT; CDR3aa: CASSRPPGMGSPLHF
abundance: .; v_gene: TRBV7-2; j_gene: TRBJ2-3; d_gene: TRBD2; CDR3nt: TGTGCCAGCAGCTTAGGCGCGGGAGGACGCACAGATACGCAGTATTTT; CDR3aa: CASSLGAGGRTDTQYF
abundance: .; v_gene: TRBV11-3; j_gene: TRBJ1-3; d_gene: TRBD1; CDR3nt: TGTGCCAGCAGCCCACGGACAGGGCGAAACACCATATATTTT; CDR3aa: CASSPRTGRNTIYF
abundance: few; v_gene: TRBV6-1; j_gene: TRBJ1-4; d_gene: .; CDR3nt: TGTGCCAGCAGTGGAATTAGGGGGGTTGCAACTAATGAAAAACTGTTTTTT; CDR3aa: CASSGIRGVATNEKLFF
abundance: .; v_gene: TRBV4-1; j_gene: TRBJ1-2; d_gene: .; CDR3nt: TGCGCCAGCAGCCCACTATTGTGGGGCGATGGCTACACCTTC; CDR3aa: CASSPLLWGDGYTF
abundance: once; v_gene: TRBV6-5; j_gene: TRBJ2-1; d_gene: .; CDR3nt: TGTGCCAGCATTATAGGACGAGGACGCGGTGAGCAGTTCTTC; CDR3aa: CASIIGRGRGEQFF
abundance: once; v_gene: TRBV6-5; j_gene: TRBJ1-2; d_gene: .; CDR3nt: TGTGCCAGCTCACCGGGGTATGGCTACACCTTC; CDR3aa: CASSPGYGYTF
abundance: .; v_gene: TRBV2; j_gene: TRBJ2-1; d_gene: .; CDR3nt: TGTGCCAGCGCAAGAGCCACGGAGAATGAGCAGTTCTTC; CDR3aa: CASARATENEQFF
abundance: .; v_gene: TRBV7-8; j_gene: TRBJ2-7; d_gene: .; CDR3nt: TGTGCCAGCAGCCAAGGGACACCTTCCTACGAGCAGTACTTC; CDR3aa: CASSQGTPSYEQYF
abundance: once; v_gene: TRBV5-1; j_gene: TRBJ2-7; d_gene: TRBD2; CDR3nt: TGCGCCAGCAGCCCCAGGACTAGCGGTTTTGAATACTCCTACGAGCAGTACTTC; CDR3aa: CASSPRTSGFEYSYEQYF
abundance: .; v_gene: TRBV5-6; j_gene: TRBJ1-4; d_gene: TRBD1; CDR3nt: TGTGCCAGCAGGCCGCAGGGGGCAACTAATGAAAAACTGTTTTTT; CDR3aa: CASRPQGATNEKLFF
abundance: .; v_gene: TRBV14; j_gene: TRBJ2-2; d_gene: .; CDR3nt: TGTGCCAGCAGCCAAGGGTCGTGGGGACCCAACACCGGGGAGCTGTTTTTT; CDR3aa: CASSQGSWGPNTGELFF